One and the same sample provided the 27 T cell receptor beta chains below, sequenced in a study of control samples from healthy donors and cancer patients. Sequenced by immunoSEQ multiplex PCR; TCRdb stores in-frame clones only, minus some. The repertoire holds 120,000 to 150,000 clones, with 93% as singletons. The sequenced sample was blood. Receptors were obtained from a man between 18 and 29 years old in good health.

J is TRBJ1-1 and V is TRBV14, with D possibly being TRBD1 (5 bases). V shed 1 base and J shed 8 bases, with 8 bases lying between them. Germline CDR1 and CDR2: SGHDN and FVKESK. This CDR3 contains 12 residues. In nucleotides, the CDR3 is TGTGCCAGCAGCCAAGGGGGGACCGAAGCTTTCTTT. Translating it yields CASSQGGTEAFF.

V gene TRBV30 combines with J gene TRBJ1-4, with D perhaps matching TRBD1 (6 bases). Per the germline V gene, CDR1 is GTSNPN and CDR2 is SVGIG (reference sequence). The CDR3 covers 12 residues. V lost 4 bases and J 8 bases, leaving 11 bases between the germline ends. CDR3 loop: CAWTRGREKLFF. The CDR3, as DNA: TGTGCCTGGACCAGGGGCCGAGAAAAACTGTTTTTT.

V usage is TRBV9 and J usage is TRBJ2-5, with TRBD2 identical over 14 bases. V lost 0 bases, J lost 3 bases, and 1 base stayed unmatched. CDR1 and CDR2 from the germline V gene are SGDLS and YYNGEE. This CDR3 is 16 amino acids long. The CDR3 spells CASSVGLAGGKETQYF. CDR3 nucleotides: TGTGCCAGCAGCGTAGGACTAGCGGGAGGGAAAGAGACCCAGTACTTC.

The V call is TRBV2, the J call TRBJ2-1, with D perhaps matching TRBD1 or TRBD2 (6 bases each). V lost 11 bases to trimming and J lost 4 bases, with 15 bases between them. The CDR3 loop spans 13 amino acids. From germline, CDR1 is SNHLY and CDR2 FYNNEI. CDR3 protein: CAVHTGAYNEQFF. The CDR3 nucleotides read TGTGCCGTCCACACGGGGGCATACAATGAGCAGTTCTTC.

The gene calls are TRBV4-1 and TRBJ2-1; D ambiguous. V lost 1 base and J 5 bases, leaving 6 bases between the germline ends. Germline loops: CDR1 MGHRA, CDR2 YSYEKL. The CDR3 is made up of 13 amino acids. Here the CDR3 DNA reads TGCGCCAGCAGCCAAGCAAGAGACAATGAGCAGTTCTTC. It translates to CASSQARDNEQFF.

The rearrangement uses TRBV4-2 and TRBJ2-7, with unresolved D. V was cut by 0 bases and J by 4 bases, with 10 bases left in between. From germline, CDR1 is LGHNA and CDR2 YNFKEQ. The CDR3 length is 14 residues. CDR3 amino acids: CASSQEVLLYEQYF. Written as DNA, the CDR3 is TGTGCCAGCAGCCAAGAAGTACTCCTATACGAGCAGTACTTC.

This sequence joins TRBV7-2 and TRBJ2-7; possibly TRBD1 for D (6 bases). Looked up from germline, CDR1 is SGHTA and CDR2 is FQGNSA. Trimming cost V 5 bases and J 5 bases, with 16 bases left between them. The CDR3 contains 14 residues. The DNA of the CDR3 is TGTGCCAGCAGCCCCAATACAGGGTTCCACGAGCAGTACTTC. Encoded protein: CASSPNTGFHEQYF. The complete variable domain, with remaining parts taken from reference TRBV7-2 and TRBJ2-7, reads GAGVSQSPSNKVTEKGKDVELRCDPISGHTALYWYRQSLGQGLEFLIYFQGNSAPDKSGLPSDRFSAERTGGSVSTLTIQRTQQEDSAVYLCASSPNTGFHEQYFGPGTRLTVT.

This clone was seen only once. The gene calls are TRBV24-1 and TRBJ2-3, with TRBD1 matching 7 bases. Trimming at V came to 3 bases and at J to 5 bases, leaving 1 base not matched to a gene. The CDR3 length is 13 residues. Germline V gives CDR1 KGHDR, CDR2 SFDVKD. CDR3 nucleotide sequence: TGTGCCACCAGTGATCCAGGGGGAGATACGCAGTATTTT. Amino acid sequence: CATSDPGGDTQYF.

This clone was found a few times. The genes are TRBV5-1 and TRBJ2-7, with D unclear. V shed 5 bases and J shed 5 bases, with 11 bases lying between them. The CDR3 runs to 12 residues. Germline CDR1 and CDR2: SGHRS and YFSETQ. CDR3: CASRLQLNEQYF. The CDR3 nucleotides read TGCGCCAGCAGACTACAGTTGAACGAGCAGTACTTC.

The chain couples TRBV6-5 to TRBJ2-7; D uncertain. The length of the CDR3 is 12 residues. CDR1 is MNHEY and CDR2 is SVGAGI in the germline V gene. V was shortened by 7 bases and J by 5 bases, with 12 bases between the two germline ends. The CDR3 DNA follows: TGTGCCAGCACCAGGAAGAGCCACGAGCAGTACTTC. Residues: CASTRKSHEQYF.

The V and J genes are TRBV5-1 and TRBJ2-3; D gene ambiguous. CDR3 size: 14 residues. CDR1 is SGHRS, CDR2 YFSETQ, per germline. V shed 0 bases and J shed 0 bases, with 5 bases lying between them. DNA of the CDR3: TGCGCCAGCAGCTTGGATATTAGCACAGATACGCAGTATTTT. It codes for CASSLDISTDTQYF.

The chain couples TRBV6-5 to TRBJ2-7; 8 bases are a match to TRBD2. After removal of 7 bases from V and 7 bases from J, the junction contained 9 bases not matched to a gene. CDR1 is MNHEY, CDR2 SVGAGI, per germline. CDR3 length equals 13 residues. The CDR3 protein is CASMPGRGGEQYF. CDR3 sequence (DNA): TGTGCCAGCATGCCCGGGAGGGGCGGGGAGCAGTACTTC.

The rearrangement links TRBV28 to TRBJ2-5, with 10 bases matching TRBD2. CDR3 size: 14 residues. Germline V gene data show CDR1 as MDHEN and CDR2 as SYDVKM. V dropped 6 bases and J dropped 7; count of bases not matched to a gene: 8. Here the CDR3 DNA reads TGTGCCAGCAGCAGAACCGGGACTAGCGTGACCCAGTACTTC. Its protein product is CASSRTGTSVTQYF.

The J gene is TRBJ1-1, the V gene TRBV9; a weak D match, TRBD1 (5 bases). This CDR3 comprises 18 residues. V was cut by 2 bases and J by 1 base, with 21 bases left in between. Germline lookup yields CDR1 SGDLS and CDR2 YYNGEE. CDR3 protein: CASSVEHLPRGTNTEAFF. The CDR3 DNA reads as TGTGCCAGCAGCGTTGAACACCTACCTAGGGGCACGAACACTGAAGCTTTCTTT. The complete variable domain, with remaining parts taken from reference TRBV9 and TRBJ1-1, reads DSGVTQTPKHLITATGQRVTLRCSPRSGDLSVYWYQQSLDQGLQFLIQYYNGEERAKGNILERFSAQQFPDLHSELNLSSLELGDSALYFCASSVEHLPRGTNTEAFFGQGTRLTVV.

This sequence joins TRBV30 and TRBJ2-7; unclear D gene. The CDR3 totals 13 residues. Germline-derived CDR1 and CDR2 are GTSNPN and SVGIG (reference sequence). The V gene lost 4 bases and the J gene lost 5 bases, with 15 bases spanning the gap. CDR3 nucleotide sequence: TGTGCCTGGAACGACGGAGTGAGCGACGAGCAGTACTTC. It specifies CAWNDGVSDEQYF.

The chain uses TRBV19 and TRBJ1-4; 7 nucleotides match TRBD1. Per germline, CDR1 LNHDA and CDR2 SQIVND (reference sequence). V lost 4 bases to trimming and J lost 3 bases; unmatched junction nucleotides: 5. This CDR3 spans 15 amino acids. CDR3 sequence reads: CASSTRDSPNEKLFF. In DNA form, the CDR3 reads TGTGCCAGTAGTACCCGGGACAGCCCTAATGAAAAACTGTTTTTT.

This sequence joins TRBV4-2 and TRBJ2-2; TRBD1 matches at 8 bases. The V gene end was trimmed by 0 bases and the J gene end by 2 bases; junction bases not matched to a gene: 2. The CDR3 covers 16 residues. In germline, CDR1 is LGHNA, CDR2 YNFKEQ. CDR3 nucleotides: TGTGCCAGCAGCCAAGAGGGACAGGTCAACACCGGGGAGCTGTTTTTT. Its protein product is CASSQEGQVNTGELFF.

This sequence joins TRBV9 and TRBJ2-5, with 8 bases identical to TRBD2. Germline CDR1 and CDR2: SGDLS and YYNGEE. With V trimmed by 0 bases and J by 1 base, 5 bases remained unmatched. The CDR3 runs 16 residues. The CDR3 DNA reads as TGTGCCAGCAGCGTAGGCGGAGCGGGGGTCCAAGAGACCCAGTACTTC. Protein product: CASSVGGAGVQETQYF.

For the CDR3, the DNA is TGTGCCAGTAGTATCGAGGGAAGCAATCAGCCCCAGCATTTT. It yields the protein CASSIEGSNQPQHF. This sequence joins TRBV19 and TRBJ1-5; D not resolved. V shed 3 bases and J shed 1 base, with 7 bases lying between them. Germline-derived CDR1 and CDR2 are LNHDA and SQIVND (reference sequence). The CDR3 is 14 residues long.

The J gene is TRBJ1-2, the V gene TRBV19; unclear D gene. The CDR3 covers 18 residues. Germline V CDR1 and CDR2: LNHDA, SQIVND (reference sequence). V gave up 2 bases and J gave up 7 bases, with 26 bases separating them. Written as DNA, the CDR3 is TGTGCCAGTAGTATACCCCCAACGACATCGGTTCTCGCCCGTGGCTACACCTTC. As protein: CASSIPPTTSVLARGYTF.

This chain connects TRBV15 to TRBJ2-3; a possible D gene is TRBD1 (6 bases). Trimming took off 3 bases at V and 3 bases at J, with 16 bases between the two ends. The V gene's germline CDR1 is LNHNV and CDR2 YYDKDF (reference sequence). CDR3 length: 16 amino acids. The CDR3 nucleotides are TGTGCCACCAGCAGTTGGGTGGGGGCCGGAACAGATACGCAGTATTTT. Protein product: CATSSWVGAGTDTQYF.

This rearrangement joins TRBV2 to TRBJ2-5; D is undetermined. V was pared by 3 bases and J by 2 bases, with 19 bases between. The CDR3 is 17 residues long. CDR1 and CDR2 (germline): SNHLY, FYNNEI. In DNA form, the CDR3 reads TGTGCCAGCAGTGAGTTGGGCATCCTTAGAAGGCAAGAGACCCAGTACTTC. Encoded protein: CASSELGILRRQETQYF. Using reference TRBV2 and TRBJ2-5 for the parts outside the CDR3, the full variable domain is EPEVTQTPSHQVTQMGQEVILRCVPISNHLYFYWYRQILGQKVEFLVSFYNNEISEKSEIFDDQFSVERPDGSNFTLKIRSTKLEDSAMYFCASSELGILRRQETQYFGPGTRLLVL.

The V call is TRBV10-3, the J call TRBJ2-3, with D tentatively TRBD2 (6 bases). The CDR3 covers 14 residues. The V end was cut by 6 bases, the J end by 1 base, with 11 bases between. Germline V gene lookup returns CDR1 ENHRY and CDR2 SYGVKD. CDR3 sequence reads: CAIRGGDGTDTQYF. In DNA, the CDR3 is TGTGCCATCAGAGGAGGGGACGGCACAGATACGCAGTATTTT.

This chain joins TRBV30 and TRBJ1-1; 7 positions agree with TRBD1. After removal of 1 base from V and 4 bases from J, the junction contained 6 bases not matched to a gene. The CDR3 contains 14 residues. Germline CDR1 reads GTSNPN; CDR2 reads SVGIG (reference sequence). As DNA, the CDR3 is TGTGCCTGGAGTGGCGACAGGGCCACCACTGAAGCTTTCTTT. Translation gives CAWSGDRATTEAFF.

The rearrangement uses TRBV11-2 and TRBJ2-7, with D possibly called TRBD1 or TRBD2 (5 bases each). The germline V gene has CDR1 SGHAT and CDR2 FQNNGV. There are 16 residues in the CDR3. V dropped 1 base and J dropped 0 bases, with 13 bases sitting between them. The CDR3 DNA is TGTGCCAGCAGCTTAGGTGGTGTCGGGGCCTCCTACGAGCAGTACTTC. This encodes CASSLGGVGASYEQYF.

The V gene is TRBV18, the J gene TRBJ2-7; 8 nucleotides align to TRBD1. CDR1 and CDR2 from the germline V gene are KGHSH and LQKENI. V gave up 3 bases and J gave up 1 base; unmatched junction bases: 2. The CDR3 covers 14 residues. CDR3 sequence reads: CASSPDRGSYEQYF. The CDR3 bases are TGTGCCAGCTCACCCGACAGGGGTTCCTACGAGCAGTACTTC.

The chain's CDR3 is CASSQDRGMNTEAFF. In DNA, the CDR3 is TGCGCCAGCAGCCAAGATAGGGGTATGAACACTGAAGCTTTCTTT. The chain links TRBV4-3 to TRBJ1-1, with a weak D call TRBD1 (5 bases). The V end was cut by 0 bases, the J end by 0 bases, with 8 bases between. The V gene's germline CDR1 is LGHNA and CDR2 YSLEER. This CDR3 region has 15 residues.